This T cell receptor (beta chain) was obtained from a study of blood T cells in healthy people across ages. This clonotype was observed many times. V was trimmed by 2 bases and J by 0 bases, leaving 8 bases between them. The CDR3 is 14 residues long. The use of a sample-barcoded 5' primer and a J-beta primer mix characterized a second PCR of roughly 7 to 11 cycles. TCRdb passed the 5' RACE reads through MiXCR, listing each CDR3 protein once. This table has around 1,900,000 distinct CDR3 sequences, around 40% appearing once. What was sequenced was blood. The chain is built from TRBV12-3 or TRBV12-4 and TRBJ2-7; perhaps D is TRBD1 or TRBD2 (5 bases each). This TCR derives from a human donor in good health. CDR3 sequence (DNA): TGTGCCAGCAGTTTACAGGGACCCTCCTACGAGCAGTACTTC. Protein sequence: CASSLQGPSYEQYF.